The text below deals with one T cell receptor (beta chain). Its antigen is unidentified. The data were obtained in a study of OX40 agonist ivuxolimab in advanced cancers. Study context: Patients receiving dose escalation had hepatocellular carcinoma, melanoma, renal cell or head and neck cancer.

Study findings and constraints: Expanded clones tended on average to be more numerous among CD8+ T cells than CD4+.

Peripheral blood came from all dose cohorts at three timepoints. Here immunoSEQ multiplex PCR was the method, and the copy in TCRdb shows in-frame clones only, minus some. Of fewer than 95,000 clones listed, 92% were seen once; the top ten hold 3.4%. The V end lost 0 bases, the J end lost 10 bases, and 21 bases lay between the germline ends. CDR1 MGHRA and CDR2 YSYEKL come from the germline V gene. The CDR3 has 17 amino acids. The receptor comes from an adult with an advanced solid tumor such as melanoma, head and neck, liver or kidney cancer. This chain links TRBV4-1 with TRBJ1-4; the D gene is possibly TRBD1 (5 bases). The source material was CD4+ or CD8+ T cells sorted from blood, sampled in a trial of the OX40 agonist ivuxolimab. The CDR3 protein is CASSQDITGTSSGKLFF. Here the CDR3 DNA reads TGCGCCAGCAGCCAAGATATTACCGGGACTTCTTCGGGAAAACTGTTTTTT.